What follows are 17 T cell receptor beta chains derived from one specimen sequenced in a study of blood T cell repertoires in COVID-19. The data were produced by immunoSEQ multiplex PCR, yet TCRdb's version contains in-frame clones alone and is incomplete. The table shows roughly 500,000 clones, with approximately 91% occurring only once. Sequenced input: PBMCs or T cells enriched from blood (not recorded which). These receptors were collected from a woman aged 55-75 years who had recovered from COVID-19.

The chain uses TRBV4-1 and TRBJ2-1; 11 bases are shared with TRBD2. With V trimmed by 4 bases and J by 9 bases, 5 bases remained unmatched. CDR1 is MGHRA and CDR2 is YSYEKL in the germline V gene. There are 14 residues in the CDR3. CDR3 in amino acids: CASSPTSGAGEQFF. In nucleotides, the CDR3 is TGCGCCAGCAGCCCGACTAGCGGGGCTGGTGAGCAGTTCTTC.

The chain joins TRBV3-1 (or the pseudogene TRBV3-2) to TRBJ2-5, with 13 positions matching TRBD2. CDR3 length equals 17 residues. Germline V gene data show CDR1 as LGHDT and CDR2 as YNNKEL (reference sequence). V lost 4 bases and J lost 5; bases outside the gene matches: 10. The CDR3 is CASSPILAGGIVETQYF. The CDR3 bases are TGTGCCAGCAGCCCAATACTAGCGGGGGGGATCGTGGAGACCCAGTACTTC.

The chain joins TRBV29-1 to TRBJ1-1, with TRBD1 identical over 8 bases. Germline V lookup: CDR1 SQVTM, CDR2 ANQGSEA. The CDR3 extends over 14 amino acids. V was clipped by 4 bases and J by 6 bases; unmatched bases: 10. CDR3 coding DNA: TGCAGCGTTGTATCCGGGACAGGCCCCCCTGAAGCTTTCTTT. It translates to CSVVSGTGPPEAFF.

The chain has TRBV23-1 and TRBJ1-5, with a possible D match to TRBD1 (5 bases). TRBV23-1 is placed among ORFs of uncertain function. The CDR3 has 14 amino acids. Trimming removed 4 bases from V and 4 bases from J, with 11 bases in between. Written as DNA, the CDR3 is TGCGCCAGCAGTCGCTGGGGCATTAATCAGCCCCAGCATTTT. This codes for CASSRWGINQPQHF.

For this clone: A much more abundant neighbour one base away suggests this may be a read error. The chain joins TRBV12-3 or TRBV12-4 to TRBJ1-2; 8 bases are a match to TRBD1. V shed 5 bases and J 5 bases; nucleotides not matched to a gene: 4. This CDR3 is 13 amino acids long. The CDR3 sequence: CASSGQGRYGYTF. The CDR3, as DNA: TGTGCCAGCAGTGGACAGGGAAGGTATGGCTACACCTTC.

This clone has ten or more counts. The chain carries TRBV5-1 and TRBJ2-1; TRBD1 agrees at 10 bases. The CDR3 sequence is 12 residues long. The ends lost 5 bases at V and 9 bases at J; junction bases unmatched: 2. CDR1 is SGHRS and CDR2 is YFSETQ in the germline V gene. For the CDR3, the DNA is TGCGCCAGCAGAGGGACAGGGGCTGAGCAGTTCTTC. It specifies CASRGTGAEQFF.

The CDR3 DNA reads TGTGCCTGGAGGGGGACTCTTACTAACTATGGCTACACCTTC. Translated, it gives CAWRGTLTNYGYTF. The chain recombines TRBV30 with TRBJ1-2; D possibly corresponds to TRBD1 (5 bases). Germline V gives CDR1 GTSNPN, CDR2 SVGIG (reference sequence). The CDR3 loop spans 14 amino acids. V gave up 3 bases and J gave up 0 bases, with 11 bases separating them.

Here the CDR3 reads CASSLGGQGGYGYTF. For the CDR3, the DNA is TGTGCCAGCAGCTTAGGGGGACAGGGAGGCTATGGCTACACCTTC. J is TRBJ1-2 and V is TRBV7-8, with 9 bases identical to TRBD1. The CDR3 is 15 residues long. J gave up 4 bases and V 1 base, and 4 bases lay outside the gene matches. From germline, CDR1 is SGHVS and CDR2 FQNEAQ.

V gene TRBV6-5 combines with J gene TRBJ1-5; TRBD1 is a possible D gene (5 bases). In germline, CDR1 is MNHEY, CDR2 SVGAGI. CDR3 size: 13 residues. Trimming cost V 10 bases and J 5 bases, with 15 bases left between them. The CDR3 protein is CATLRGGDQPQHF. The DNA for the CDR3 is TGTGCCACCCTCCGCGGGGGGGATCAGCCCCAGCATTTT.

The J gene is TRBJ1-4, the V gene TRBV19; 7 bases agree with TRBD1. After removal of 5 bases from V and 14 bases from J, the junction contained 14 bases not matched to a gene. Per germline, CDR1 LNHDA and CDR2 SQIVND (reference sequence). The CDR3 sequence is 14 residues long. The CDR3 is CASSGSRDSAHLFF. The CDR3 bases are TGTGCCAGTAGTGGATCCCGGGACAGCGCTCATCTGTTTTTT.

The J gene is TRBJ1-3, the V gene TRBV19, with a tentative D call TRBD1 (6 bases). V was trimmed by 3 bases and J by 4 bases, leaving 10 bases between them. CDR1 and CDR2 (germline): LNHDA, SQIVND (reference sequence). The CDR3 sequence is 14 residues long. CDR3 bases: TGTGCCAGTAGTATCGGGACAAGAGGAAACACCATATATTTT. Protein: CASSIGTRGNTIYF.

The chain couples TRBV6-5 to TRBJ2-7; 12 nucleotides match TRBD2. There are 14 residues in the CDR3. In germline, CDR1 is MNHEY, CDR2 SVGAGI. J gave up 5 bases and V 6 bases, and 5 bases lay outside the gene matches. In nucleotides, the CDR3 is TGTGCCAGCAGCCTAGCGGGGGGGCCGAACGAGCAGTACTTC. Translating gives CASSLAGGPNEQYF.

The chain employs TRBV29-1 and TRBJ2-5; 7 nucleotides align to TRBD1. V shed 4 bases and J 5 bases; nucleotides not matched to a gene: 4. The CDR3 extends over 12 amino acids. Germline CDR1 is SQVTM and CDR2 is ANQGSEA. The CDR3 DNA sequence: TGCAGCGTTGGTGAAGGGGGCGAGACCCAGTACTTC. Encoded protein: CSVGEGGETQYF. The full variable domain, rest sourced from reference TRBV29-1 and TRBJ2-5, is SAVISQKPSRDICQRGTSLTIQCQVDSQVTMMFWYRQQPGQSLTLIATANQGSEATYESGFVIDKFPISRPNLTFSTLTVSNMSPEDSSIYLCSVGEGGETQYFGPGTRLLVL.

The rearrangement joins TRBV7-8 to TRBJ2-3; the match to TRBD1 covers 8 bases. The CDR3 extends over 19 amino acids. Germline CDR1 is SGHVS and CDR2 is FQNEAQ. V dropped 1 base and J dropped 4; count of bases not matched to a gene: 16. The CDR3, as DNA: TGTGCCAGCAGCTTAGATAGACTTCCCAGGGGGCAGGGAGCAGATACGCAGTATTTT. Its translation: CASSLDRLPRGQGADTQYF.

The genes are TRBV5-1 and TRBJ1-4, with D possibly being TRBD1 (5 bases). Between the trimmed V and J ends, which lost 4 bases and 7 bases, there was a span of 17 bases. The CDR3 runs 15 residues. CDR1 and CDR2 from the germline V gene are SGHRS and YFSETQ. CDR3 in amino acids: CASSTGRGTGEKLFF. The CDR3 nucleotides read TGCGCCAGCAGCACGGGGAGGGGAACTGGTGAAAAACTGTTTTTT.

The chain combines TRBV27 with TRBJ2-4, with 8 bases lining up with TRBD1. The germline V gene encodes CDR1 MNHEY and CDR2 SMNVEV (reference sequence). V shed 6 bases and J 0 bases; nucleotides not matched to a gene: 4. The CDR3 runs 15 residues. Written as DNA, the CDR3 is TGTGCCAGCAGCGGACAGGGTAAAGCCAAAAACATTCAGTACTTC. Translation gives CASSGQGKAKNIQYF.

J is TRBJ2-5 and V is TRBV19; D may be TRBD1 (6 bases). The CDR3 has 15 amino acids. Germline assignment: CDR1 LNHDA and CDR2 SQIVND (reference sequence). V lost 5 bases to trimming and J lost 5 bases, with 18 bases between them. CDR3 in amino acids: CASSFQTDRRETQYF. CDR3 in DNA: TGTGCCAGTAGTTTTCAGACAGACAGGAGGGAGACCCAGTACTTC.